Sequencing of this TCR beta chain was carried out in a study of CD8 T cells in ankylosing spondylitis. Findings and caveats of the study: Earlier reports found some motif variants in synovial fluid and blood in reactive arthritis. Enrichment of disease-linked clones was reportedly significant in matched ankylosing spondylitis synovial fluid. The disease-linked clones had a CD8+ phenotype and low blood frequencies. For ankylosing spondylitis blood, a TCR beta motif of about 8 highly homologous variants appeared characteristic.

In its sample, this clonotype was seen a few times. Its antigen is not identified. This CDR3 has 16 residues. Germline trimming cut 0 bases from V and 5 bases from J; bases unmatched to any gene: 4. From germline, CDR1 is KGHDR and CDR2 SFDVKD. In making TCR beta libraries, quantitative 5'-RACE with molecular barcodes was used. Each CDR3 protein gets one entry after TCRdb re-called the 5' RACE reads with MiXCR. The sample holds around 540,000 distinct CDR3 sequences, about 13% seen once. The receptor's source is a male donor with ankylosing spondylitis. Input material: blood, either unsorted or a sorted T cell fraction (not recorded which). This chain connects TRBV24-1 to TRBJ2-3, with 10 bases aligning to TRBD2. Written as DNA, the CDR3 is TGTGCCACCAGTGATTTGCGAGCGGGGGGGGAAGATACGCAGTATTTT. Translated, it gives CATSDLRAGGEDTQYF.